This TCR beta chain derives from a study of blood T cell repertoires in COVID-19. The overall study: Whether acute or convalescent, the COVID-19 samples came from the United States, Italy and Spain. T cells, B-cell-depleted T cells, or PBMCs supplied cDNA or gDNA.

Worth noting for this clone: Other nucleotide sequences in the sample specify the same CDR3.

In the original processing: It was from reference gene primer amplification that nucleated cell counts were estimated. Some clones are missing from TCRdb's copy, which holds only in-frame ones; the method was immunoSEQ multiplex PCR. D and trimming were read from the DNA, whereas the V and J calls and clone size are those reported in that table. This table has over 200,000 clones, around 83% appearing once. The clonotype comes from a man of 80 years or more with acute or convalescent COVID-19. What was sequenced was peripheral blood.

Here the CDR3 reads CAISRDSGNQPQHF. The CDR3 nucleotides are TGTGCCATCAGTCGCGACAGCGGCAATCAGCCCCAGCATTTT. The rearrangement links TRBV10-3 to TRBJ1-5; tentatively, D is TRBD1 (5 bases). Germline V lookup: CDR1 ENHRY, CDR2 SYGVKD. CDR3 size: 14 residues. Trimming left V 5 bases short and J 2 bases short, with 10 bases between.